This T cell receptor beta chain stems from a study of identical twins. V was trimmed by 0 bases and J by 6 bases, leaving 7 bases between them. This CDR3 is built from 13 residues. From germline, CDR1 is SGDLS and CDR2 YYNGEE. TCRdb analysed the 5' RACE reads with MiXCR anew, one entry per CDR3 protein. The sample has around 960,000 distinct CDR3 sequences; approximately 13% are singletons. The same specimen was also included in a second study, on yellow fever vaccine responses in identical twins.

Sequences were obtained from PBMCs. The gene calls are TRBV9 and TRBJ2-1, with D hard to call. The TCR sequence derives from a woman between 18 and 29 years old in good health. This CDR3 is CASSVGWTNEQFF. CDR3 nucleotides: TGTGCCAGCAGCGTAGGGTGGACCAATGAGCAGTTCTTC.